The T cell receptor (beta chain) described here comes from a study of blood T cell repertoires in COVID-19. V was pared by 7 bases and J by 1 base, with 0 bases of the junction left unmatched. Looked up from germline, CDR1 is SGHRS and CDR2 is YFSETQ. This CDR3 has 12 amino acids. Clones were read by immunoSEQ multiplex PCR, and TCRdb kept only the in-frame ones, dropping some. The data show over 25,000 clones, about 85% seen once. This clone was observed a few times. Sequenced input: peripheral blood. This receptor was taken from a woman aged 60 to 75 with active COVID-19. V is TRBV5-1 and J is TRBJ2-7; 9 positions match TRBD1. CDR3 bases: TGCGCCAGCGGGACAGGGTCCTACGAGCAGTACTTC. Protein product: CASGTGSYEQYF.